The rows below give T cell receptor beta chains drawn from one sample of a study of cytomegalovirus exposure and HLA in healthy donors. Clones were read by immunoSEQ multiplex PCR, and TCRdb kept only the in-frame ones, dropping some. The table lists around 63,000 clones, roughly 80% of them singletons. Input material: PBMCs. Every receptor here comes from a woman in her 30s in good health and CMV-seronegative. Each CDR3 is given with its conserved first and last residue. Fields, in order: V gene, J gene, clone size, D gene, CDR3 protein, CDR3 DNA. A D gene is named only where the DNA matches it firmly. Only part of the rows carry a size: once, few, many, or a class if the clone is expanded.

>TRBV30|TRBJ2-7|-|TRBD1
CAWSVGRGRHEQYF
TGTGCCTGGAGTGTCGGCAGGGGGAGACACGAGCAGTACTTC
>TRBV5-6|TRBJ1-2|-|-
CASSDTGRGWGYTF
TGTGCCAGCAGCGACACTGGACGCGGGTGGGGCTACACCTTC
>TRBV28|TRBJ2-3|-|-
CASSFDTTTDTQYF
TGTGCCAGCAGTTTTGACACGACCACAGATACGCAGTATTTT
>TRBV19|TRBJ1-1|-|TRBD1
CASSISDRLSTEAFF
TGTGCCAGTAGTATTTCGGACAGGTTGAGCACTGAAGCTTTCTTT
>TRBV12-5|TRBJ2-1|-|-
CASGLVPSVHEQFF
TGTGCTAGTGGTTTGGTTCCGTCGGTCCATGAGCAGTTCTTC
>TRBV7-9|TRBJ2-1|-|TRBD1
CAGQESGPYNEQFF
TGTGCCGGACAGGAATCCGGGCCTTACAATGAGCAGTTCTTC
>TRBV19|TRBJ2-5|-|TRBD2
CASSIRGPSGTGTQYF
TGTGCCAGTAGTATTAGAGGGCCTAGCGGGACTGGGACCCAGTACTTC
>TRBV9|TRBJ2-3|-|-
CASSVEAADTQYF
TGTGCCAGCAGCGTAGAGGCAGCGGATACGCAGTATTTT
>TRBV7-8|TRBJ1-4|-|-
CASSSGGRSLFF
TGTGCCAGCAGCTCGGGGGGGCGTTCTTTGTTTTTT
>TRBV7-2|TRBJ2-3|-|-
CASRTRGSTDTQYF
TGTGCCAGCAGGACAAGGGGGTCCACAGATACGCAGTATTTT
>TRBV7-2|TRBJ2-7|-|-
CASIGLEDEQYF
TGTGCCAGCATCGGGTTGGAAGACGAGCAGTACTTC
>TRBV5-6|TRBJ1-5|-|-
CASSSRFQPQHF
TGTGCCAGCAGCTCCCGGTTTCAGCCCCAGCATTTT
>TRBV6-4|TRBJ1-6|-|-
CASRADPLVGSPLHF
TGTGCCAGCAGAGCGGACCCTTTGGTGGGTTCACCCCTCCACTTT
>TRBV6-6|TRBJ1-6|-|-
CASSYPNSSPLHF
TGTGCCAGCAGTTACCCGAACAGTTCACCCCTCCACTTT
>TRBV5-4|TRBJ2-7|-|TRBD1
CASSYGQGDTYEQYF
TGTGCCAGCAGCTACGGACAGGGGGATACCTACGAGCAGTACTTC
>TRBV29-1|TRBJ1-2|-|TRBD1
CSVERGGIYGYTF
TGCAGCGTTGAGAGAGGGGGCATCTATGGCTACACCTTC
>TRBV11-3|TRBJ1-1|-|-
CASSFRSITEAFF
TGTGCCAGCAGCTTCCGGTCTATCACTGAAGCTTTCTTT
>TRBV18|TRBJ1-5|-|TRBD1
CASSPTGGNSNQPQHF
TGTGCCAGCTCACCGACAGGGGGGAATAGCAATCAGCCCCAGCATTTT
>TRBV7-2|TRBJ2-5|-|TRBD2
CASSPLRAAAGGETQYF
TGTGCCAGCAGCCCTCTGAGGGCCGCGGCGGGGGGGGAGACCCAGTACTTC
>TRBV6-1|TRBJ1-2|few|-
CASSLGHPYGYTF
TGTGCCAGCAGCCTGGGACACCCCTATGGCTACACCTTC
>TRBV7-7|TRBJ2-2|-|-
CAASGELFF
TGTGCTGCGTCTGGGGAGCTGTTTTTT
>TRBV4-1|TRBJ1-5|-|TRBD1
CASSQDDRVNQPQHF
TGCGCCAGCAGCCAAGACGACAGGGTGAATCAGCCCCAGCATTTT
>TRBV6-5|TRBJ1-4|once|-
CASSYSSGDEKLFF
TGTGCCAGCAGTTACTCGTCAGGGGATGAAAAACTGTTTTTT
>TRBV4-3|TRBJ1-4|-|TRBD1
CASSQISTGGNEKLFF
TGCGCCAGCAGCCAGATTTCGACAGGGGGGAATGAAAAACTGTTTTTT
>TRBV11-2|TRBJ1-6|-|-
CASSILGGGNSPLHF
TGTGCCAGCAGTATACTCGGGGGGGGAAATTCACCCCTCCACTTT
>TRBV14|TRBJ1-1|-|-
CASSQRQNPYPTEAFF
TGTGCCAGCAGCCAGAGGCAGAATCCCTATCCCACTGAAGCTTTCTTT
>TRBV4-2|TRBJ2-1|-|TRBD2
CASSQGTGRDYNEQFF
TGTGCCAGCAGCCAAGGAACCGGGAGGGATTACAATGAGCAGTTCTTC
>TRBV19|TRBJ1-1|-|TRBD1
CASSPQQGETEAFF
TGTGCCAGTAGTCCCCAGCAGGGGGAAACTGAAGCTTTCTTT
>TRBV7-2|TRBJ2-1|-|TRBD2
CASSLTSGTHNEQFF
TGTGCCAGCAGTCTAACTAGCGGAACCCACAATGAGCAGTTCTTC
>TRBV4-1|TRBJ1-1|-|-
CASRDSPNTEAFF
TGCGCCAGCAGAGACAGCCCGAACACTGAAGCTTTCTTT
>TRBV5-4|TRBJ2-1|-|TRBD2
CASSLSSGIYNEQFF
TGTGCCAGCAGCTTGTCCAGCGGGATCTACAATGAGCAGTTCTTC
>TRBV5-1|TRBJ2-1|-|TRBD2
CASSPVAGGGNEQFF
TGCGCCAGCAGCCCAGTAGCGGGGGGCGGGAATGAGCAGTTCTTC
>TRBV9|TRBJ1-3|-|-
CASSLQGGGNTIYF
TGTGCCAGCAGCCTACAGGGTGGCGGAAACACCATATATTTT